One sample yielded the 9 T cell receptor beta chains listed below, sequenced in a study of blood T cell repertoires in COVID-19. TCRdb's table, derived via immunoSEQ multiplex PCR, lists solely in-frame clones and lacks some. The sample lists around 480,000 clones; roughly 87% were seen once. The sample consisted of PBMCs or T cells enriched from blood (not recorded which). The receptor source for this set is a woman between 18 and 30 years old who had recovered from COVID-19.

A note on this clone: The sample carries other DNA sequences with the same CDR3. This rearrangement joins TRBV4-1 to TRBJ1-5; weak D call: TRBD1 (5 bases). The CDR3 is 16 residues long. Deletions cut 1 base from V and 0 bases from J, with 10 bases between. Germline V gives CDR1 MGHRA, CDR2 YSYEKL. DNA for the CDR3: TGCGCCAGCAGCCAAGGCCAGGGAGGTAGCAATCAGCCCCAGCATTTT. This translates into CASSQGQGGSNQPQHF.

V usage is TRBV28 and J usage is TRBJ1-4; D gene unclear. V was clipped by 2 bases and J by 5 bases, with 9 bases between them. The CDR3 sequence is 14 residues long. From germline, CDR1 is MDHEN and CDR2 SYDVKM. CDR3 region: CASSLPVSNEKLFF. CDR3 nucleotides: TGTGCCAGCAGTTTACCGGTCTCGAATGAAAAACTGTTTTTT.

The chain couples TRBV4-1 to TRBJ1-4, with D unresolved. Trimming left V 1 base short and J 6 bases short, with 12 bases between. The CDR3 runs to 15 residues. Germline V lookup: CDR1 MGHRA, CDR2 YSYEKL. The CDR3 region has the DNA TGCGCCAGCAGCCAAGTAGGGAGGGAGGATGAAAAACTGTTTTTT. Translation: CASSQVGREDEKLFF.

This clone was observed once. The chain combines TRBV10-3 with TRBJ1-1, with 8 bases aligning to TRBD1. This CDR3 has 14 amino acids. V dropped 7 bases and J dropped 5; count of bases not matched to a gene: 9. In germline, CDR1 is ENHRY, CDR2 SYGVKD. CDR3 DNA: TGTGCCATCAAAGGTCTGACAGGGGAAACTGAAGCTTTCTTT. This sequence encodes CAIKGLTGETEAFF.

The V call is TRBV3-1 (or the pseudogene TRBV3-2), the J call TRBJ2-7, with 8 positions matching TRBD1. After removal of 6 bases from V and 3 bases from J, the junction contained 10 bases not matched to a gene. The germline CDR1 and CDR2 sequences are LGHDT and YNNKEL (reference sequence). The CDR3 has 15 residues. The CDR3 loop reads CASRPGGQGLYEQYF. The CDR3 nucleotides are TGTGCCAGCAGGCCTGGAGGACAGGGTCTCTACGAGCAGTACTTC.

The chain is built from TRBV5-5 and TRBJ1-2; 8 bases are shared with TRBD1. Germline V gene sequence: CDR1 SGHKS, CDR2 YYEKEE (reference sequence). The CDR3 covers 14 residues. The junction had 8 bases not matched to a gene; V was cut back by 5 bases and J by 5 bases. The DNA of the CDR3 is TGTGCCAGCAGTCCTTCACAGGGGGGATATGGCTACACCTTC. It codes for CASSPSQGGYGYTF.

This clone occurred once. The V and J genes are TRBV6-2 or TRBV6-3 and TRBJ1-1; TRBD1 matches at 8 bases. This CDR3 comprises 19 residues. The germline V gene has CDR1 MNHEY and CDR2 SVGEGT. The trim removed 2 bases at V and 6 bases at J, leaving 20 bases unmatched. CDR3 in amino acids: CASSYPPTLVRQGIPEAFF. The CDR3 nucleotides read TGTGCCAGCAGTTACCCCCCCACCTTAGTCCGACAGGGGATCCCTGAAGCTTTCTTT.

The chain carries TRBV5-1 and TRBJ2-3, with 10 nucleotides matching TRBD2. Germline V gene lookup returns CDR1 SGHRS and CDR2 YFSETQ. The CDR3 consists of 14 residues. The J segment lost 3 bases and the V segment lost 6 bases, leaving 4 bases of the junction unmatched. The CDR3 DNA sequence: TGCGCCAGCAAAATAGCGGGGGGAACAGATACGCAGTATTTT. It specifies CASKIAGGTDTQYF.

The CDR3 sequence: CASSLEGSRADTQYF. The CDR3 nucleotides are TGCGCCAGCAGCTTGGAGGGGTCCCGGGCAGATACGCAGTATTTT. V and J are TRBV5-1 and TRBJ2-3; D is possibly TRBD1 (5 bases). There are 15 residues in the CDR3. V was shortened by 0 bases and J by 4 bases, with 12 bases between the two germline ends. Germline lookup yields CDR1 SGHRS and CDR2 YFSETQ.